Below, one TCR beta chain is given with its context. Sequencing used immunoSEQ multiplex PCR; TCRdb keeps in-frame clones, though not all of them. Of about 2 million clones in the sample, about 95% were seen once. CDR1 and CDR2 from the germline V gene are SGHTA and FQGTGA. V was trimmed by 5 bases and J by 5 bases, leaving 18 bases between them. This CDR3 has 15 amino acids. This sample is part of a study of shared clonotypes between healthy human individuals. The TCR originated in a man aged 18 to 30 in good health. Sequenced input: naive CD4+ T cells sorted from blood. Subset in this sample: CD45RA+ positively selected. The rearrangement uses TRBV7-3 and TRBJ1-2; D gene ambiguous. CDR3 coding DNA: TGTGCCAGCAGCGCTAGACCGGGTCAGAAATATGGCTACACCTTC. Translating it yields CASSARPGQKYGYTF. Full variable domain (remainder filled in from reference TRBV7-3 and TRBJ1-2): GAGVSQTPSNKVTEKGKYVELRCDPISGHTALYWYRQSLGQGPEFLIYFQGTGAADDSGLPNDRFFAVRPEGSVSTLKIQRTERGDSAVYLCASSARPGQKYGYTFGSGTRLTVV.